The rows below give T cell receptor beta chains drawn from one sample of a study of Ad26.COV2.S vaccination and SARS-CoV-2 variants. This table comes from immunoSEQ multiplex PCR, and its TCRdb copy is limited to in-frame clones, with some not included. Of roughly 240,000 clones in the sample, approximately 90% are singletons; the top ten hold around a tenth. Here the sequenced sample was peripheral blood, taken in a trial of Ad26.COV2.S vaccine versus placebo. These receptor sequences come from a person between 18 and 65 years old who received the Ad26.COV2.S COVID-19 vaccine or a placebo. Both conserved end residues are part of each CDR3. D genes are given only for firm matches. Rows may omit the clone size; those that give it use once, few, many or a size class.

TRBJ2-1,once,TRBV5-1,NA,CASSLSVLINEQFF,TGCGCCAGCAGCTTAAGTGTGTTGATAAATGAGCAGTTCTTC
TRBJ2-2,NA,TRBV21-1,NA,CASSKPGQGNTGELFF,TGTGCCAGCAGCAAACCGGGACAGGGAAACACCGGGGAGCTGTTTTTT
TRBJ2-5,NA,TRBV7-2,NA,CASSSRAASVNQETQYF,TGTGCCAGCAGCTCTCGCGCGGCTAGCGTGAACCAAGAGACCCAGTACTTC
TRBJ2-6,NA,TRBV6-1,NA,CAGSSGANVLTF,TGTGCCGGAAGCTCTGGGGCCAACGTCCTGACTTTC
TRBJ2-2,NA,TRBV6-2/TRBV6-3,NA,CASSWRPYTGELFF,TGTGCCAGCAGTTGGCGCCCCTACACCGGGGAGCTGTTTTTT
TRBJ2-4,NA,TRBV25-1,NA,CASSGSGSNIQYF,TGTGCCAGCAGTGGCTCAGGGTCAAACATTCAGTACTTC
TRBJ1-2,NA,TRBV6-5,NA,CASSRGVGYGYTF,TGTGCCAGCAGTCGGGGGGTAGGCTATGGCTACACCTTC
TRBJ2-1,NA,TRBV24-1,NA,CATSATGLSYNEQFF,TGTGCCACCAGTGCGACAGGCCTCTCCTACAATGAGCAGTTCTTC
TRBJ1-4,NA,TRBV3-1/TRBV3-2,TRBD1,CASSQGTGTEKLFF,TGTGCCAGCAGCCAAGGGACAGGGACCGAAAAACTGTTTTTT
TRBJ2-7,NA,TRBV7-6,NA,CASSLGDYEQYF,TGTGCCAGCAGCTTAGGGGACTACGAGCAGTACTTC
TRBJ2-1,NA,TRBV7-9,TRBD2,CASSGGLAGDNEQFF,TGTGCCAGCAGCGGGGGGCTAGCGGGTGACAATGAGCAGTTCTTC
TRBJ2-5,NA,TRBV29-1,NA,CSVSPDRGTQYF,TGCAGCGTTTCCCCTGATAGGGGGACCCAGTACTTC
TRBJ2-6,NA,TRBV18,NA,CASSPGGPGANVLTF,TGTGCCAGCTCACCAGGAGGGCCTGGGGCCAACGTCCTGACTTTC
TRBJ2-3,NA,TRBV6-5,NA,CASHRDFNRPDTQYF,TGTGCCAGCCACCGGGACTTCAACCGCCCGGATACGCAGTATTTT
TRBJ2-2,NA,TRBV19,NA,CASLWGRANTGELFF,TGTGCCAGCCTCTGGGGGAGAGCGAACACCGGGGAGCTGTTTTTT
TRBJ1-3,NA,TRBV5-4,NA,CASSNGPLSGNTIYF,TGTGCCAGCAGCAATGGACCCCTCTCTGGAAACACCATATATTTT
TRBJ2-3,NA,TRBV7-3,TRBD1,CASSPTGGSGDTQYF,TGTGCCAGCAGCCCTACAGGGGGCTCTGGGGATACGCAGTATTTT
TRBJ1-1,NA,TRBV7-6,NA,CASSLGMNTEAFF,TGTGCCAGCAGCTTAGGGATGAACACTGAAGCTTTCTTT
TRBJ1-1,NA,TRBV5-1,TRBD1,CASSLEQGKTEAFF,TGCGCCAGCAGCTTGGAACAGGGGAAGACTGAAGCTTTCTTT
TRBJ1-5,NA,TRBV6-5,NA,CASSYAGSNQPQHF,TGTGCCAGCAGTTACGCGGGAAGCAATCAGCCCCAGCATTTT
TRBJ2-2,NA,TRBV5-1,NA,CASSGPNTGELFF,TGCGCCAGCAGCGGCCCGAACACCGGGGAGCTGTTTTTT
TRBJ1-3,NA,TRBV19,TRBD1,CASNSDRGSGNTIYF,TGTGCCAGTAATTCGGACAGGGGCTCTGGAAACACCATATATTTT
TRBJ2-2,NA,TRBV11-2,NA,CASSLDSDILPDTGELFF,TGTGCCAGCAGCTTAGATTCGGATATCCTACCTGACACCGGGGAGCTGTTTTTT
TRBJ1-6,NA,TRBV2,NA,CASRAQSSYNSPLHF,TGTGCCAGCAGGGCACAGAGCTCCTATAATTCACCCCTCCACTTT
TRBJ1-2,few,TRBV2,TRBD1,CASSEIAGGAEGYTF,TGTGCCAGCAGTGAAATAGCAGGGGGCGCGGAAGGCTACACCTTC
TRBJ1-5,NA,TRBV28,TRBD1,CASSSRQGMGSNQPQHF,TGTGCCAGCAGTTCCCGACAGGGCATGGGGAGCAATCAGCCCCAGCATTTT
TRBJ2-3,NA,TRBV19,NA,CASSIEEGYTDTQYF,TGTGCCAGTAGTATAGAGGAGGGGTACACAGATACGCAGTATTTT
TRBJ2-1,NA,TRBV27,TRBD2,CANPGLGTYEQFF,TGTGCCAACCCGGGACTAGGGACCTATGAGCAGTTCTTC
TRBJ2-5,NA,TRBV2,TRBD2,CASSRREGRRETQYF,TGTGCCAGCAGTAGGAGGGAGGGCCGGAGGGAGACCCAGTACTTC
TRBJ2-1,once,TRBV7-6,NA,CASSLGGTEWVNEQFF,TGTGCCAGCAGCTTAGGGGGTACTGAATGGGTGAATGAGCAGTTCTTC
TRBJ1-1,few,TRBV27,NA,CASSLWGARTEAFF,TGTGCCAGCAGCCTATGGGGGGCGCGGACTGAAGCTTTCTTT
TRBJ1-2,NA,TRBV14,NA,CASSQAGGPFNYGYTF,TGTGCCAGCAGCCAAGCCGGAGGACCGTTTAACTATGGCTACACCTTC
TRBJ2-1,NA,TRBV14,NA,CASSRRQNNEQFF,TGTGCCAGCAGCCGGAGACAGAACAATGAGCAGTTCTTC